This TCR beta chain was captured in a study of low-dose radiotherapy and immunotherapy resistance in tumors. Time point specified: after trial treatment. The treatment here: LDRT plus nivolumab, ipilimumab, low-dose cyclophosphamide and aspirin (RACIN trial). Primers used for first-strand cDNA, a TRAV- and TRBV-specific set, covered both alpha and beta chains. The PCR that amplified TCRs ran for approximately 20 cycles, relying on a constant-region primer and a V-primer adapter. TCRdb recomputed calls from the reads with MiXCR, one row per CDR3 protein. The sample carries tens of thousands of distinct CDR3 sequences, less than 20% recorded once. This clonotype was picked up many times. Trimming left V 2 bases short and J 0 bases short, with 7 bases between. The germline V gene has CDR1 SEHNR and CDR2 FQNEAQ (reference sequence). The CDR3 covers 14 residues.

The chain joins TRBV7-9 to TRBJ1-1; D unresolved. This sequence was found in a male donor with prostate cancer. The sequencing here drew on PBMCs, taken after low-dose radiotherapy plus immunotherapy. CDR3 sequence (DNA): TGTGCCAGCAGCTTATCGCAGCTGAACACTGAAGCTTTCTTT. It yields the protein CASSLSQLNTEAFF.